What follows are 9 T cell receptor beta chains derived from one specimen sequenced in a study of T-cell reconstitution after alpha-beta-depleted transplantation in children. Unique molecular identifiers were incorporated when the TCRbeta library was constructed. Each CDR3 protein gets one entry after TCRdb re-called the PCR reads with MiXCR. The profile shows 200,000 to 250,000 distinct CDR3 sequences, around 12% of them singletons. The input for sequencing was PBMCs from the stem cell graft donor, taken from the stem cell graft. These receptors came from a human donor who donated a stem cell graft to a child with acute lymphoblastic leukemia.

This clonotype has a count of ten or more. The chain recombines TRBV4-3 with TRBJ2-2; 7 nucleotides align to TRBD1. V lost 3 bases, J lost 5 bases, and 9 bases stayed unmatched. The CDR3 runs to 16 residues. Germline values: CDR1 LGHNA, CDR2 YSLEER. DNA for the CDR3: TGCGCCAGCAGCCAGCCGACAGGGTCCCAGACCGGGGAGCTGTTTTTT. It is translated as CASSQPTGSQTGELFF.

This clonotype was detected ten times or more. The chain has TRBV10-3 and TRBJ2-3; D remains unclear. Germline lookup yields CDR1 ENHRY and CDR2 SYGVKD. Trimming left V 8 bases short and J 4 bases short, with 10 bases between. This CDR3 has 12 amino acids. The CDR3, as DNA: TGTGCCATCGGAACGGCAGCAGATACGCAGTATTTT. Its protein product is CAIGTAADTQYF.

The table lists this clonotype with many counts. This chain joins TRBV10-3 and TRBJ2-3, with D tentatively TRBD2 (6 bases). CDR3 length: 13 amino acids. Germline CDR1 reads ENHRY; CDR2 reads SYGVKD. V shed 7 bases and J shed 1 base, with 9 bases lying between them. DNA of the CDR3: TGTGCCATCACAGAGCGGGGCACAGATACGCAGTATTTT. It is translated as CAITERGTDTQYF.

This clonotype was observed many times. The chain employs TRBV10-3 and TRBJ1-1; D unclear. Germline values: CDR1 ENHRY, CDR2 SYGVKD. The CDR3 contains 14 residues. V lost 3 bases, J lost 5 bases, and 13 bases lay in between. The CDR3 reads CAISERTSRTEAFF. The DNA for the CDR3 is TGTGCCATCAGTGAACGCACCTCGAGGACTGAAGCTTTCTTT.

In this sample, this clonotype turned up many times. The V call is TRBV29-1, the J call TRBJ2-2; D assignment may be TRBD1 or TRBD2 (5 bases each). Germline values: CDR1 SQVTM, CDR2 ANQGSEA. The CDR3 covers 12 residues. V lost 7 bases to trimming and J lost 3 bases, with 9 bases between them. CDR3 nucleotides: TGCAGCGCCGTGGGGGACACCGGGGAGCTGTTTTTT. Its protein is CSAVGDTGELFF.

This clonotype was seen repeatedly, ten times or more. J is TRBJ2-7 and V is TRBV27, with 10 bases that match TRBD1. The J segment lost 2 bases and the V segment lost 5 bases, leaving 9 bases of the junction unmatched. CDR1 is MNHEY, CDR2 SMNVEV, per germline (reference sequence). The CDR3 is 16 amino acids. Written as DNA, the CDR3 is TGTGCCAGCAGTGCGAAGCCGGGACAGGGGACCTACGAGCAGTACTTC. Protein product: CASSAKPGQGTYEQYF.

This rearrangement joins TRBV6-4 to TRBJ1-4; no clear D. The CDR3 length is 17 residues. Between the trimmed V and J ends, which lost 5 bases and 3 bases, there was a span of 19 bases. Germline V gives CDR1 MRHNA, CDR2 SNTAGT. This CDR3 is CASSLPGMAAANEKLFF. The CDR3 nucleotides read TGTGCCAGCAGTTTACCCGGGATGGCAGCGGCTAATGAAAAACTGTTTTTT.

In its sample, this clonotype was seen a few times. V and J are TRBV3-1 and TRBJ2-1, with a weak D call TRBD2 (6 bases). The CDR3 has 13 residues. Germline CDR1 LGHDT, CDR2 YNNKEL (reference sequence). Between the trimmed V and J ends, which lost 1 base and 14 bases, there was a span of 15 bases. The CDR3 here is CASSQGSLTGEFF. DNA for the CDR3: TGTGCCAGCAGCCAAGGATCTCTAACGGGAGAGTTCTTC.

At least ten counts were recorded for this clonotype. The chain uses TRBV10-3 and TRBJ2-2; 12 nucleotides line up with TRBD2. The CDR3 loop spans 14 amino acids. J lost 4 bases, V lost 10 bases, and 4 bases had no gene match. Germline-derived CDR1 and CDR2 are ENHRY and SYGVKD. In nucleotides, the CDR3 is TGTGCCAGCGGACTAGCGGGGTCCACCGGGGAGCTGTTTTTT. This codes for CASGLAGSTGELFF.